This entry concerns a single T cell receptor (beta chain). The target antigen is unknown. The V gene lost 2 bases and the J gene lost 4 bases, with 11 bases spanning the gap. The CDR3 sequence is 14 residues long. Germline V gene lookup returns CDR1 MGHDK and CDR2 SYGVNS. This record belongs to a study of PD-1 blockade in classical Hodgkin lymphoma. Time point here: cycle 4 day 1 (C4D1), after six to seven weeks of nivolumab. Relapses following autologous stem cell transplantation were seen in all patients, with brentuximab vedotin exposure varying. TCRdb keeps only in-frame clones here, not all; method: immunoSEQ multiplex PCR. Of 50,000 or so clones listed, around nine tenths were seen once; the top ten hold around 7.1%. The study's findings and limits: Diminished baseline TCR diversity has been reported in newly diagnosed patients relative to healthy donors. By C4D1, CD4+ diversity increased significantly, especially in complete responders.

The V and J genes are TRBV25-1 and TRBJ1-2, with D tentatively TRBD1 (5 bases). The clonotype was recovered from a human donor with classical Hodgkin lymphoma. The sequenced sample was peripheral blood mononuclear cells (PBMCs), obtained before the fourth cycle of nivolumab. In nucleotides, the CDR3 is TGTGCCAGCAGTGAACTGGGGCGCGGCTATGGCTACACCTTC. Translating gives CASSELGRGYGYTF.